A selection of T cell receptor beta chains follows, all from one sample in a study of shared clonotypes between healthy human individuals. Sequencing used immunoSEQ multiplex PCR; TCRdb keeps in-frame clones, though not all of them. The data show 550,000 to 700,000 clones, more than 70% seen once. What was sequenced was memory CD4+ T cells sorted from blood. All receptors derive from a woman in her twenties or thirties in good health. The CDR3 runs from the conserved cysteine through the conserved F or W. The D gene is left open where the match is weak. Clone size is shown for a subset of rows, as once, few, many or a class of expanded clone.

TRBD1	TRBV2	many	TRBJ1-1	CASRGQLNTEAFF	TGTGCCAGCAGGGGACAGTTGAACACTGAAGCTTTCTTT
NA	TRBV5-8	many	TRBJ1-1	CASNRGTTNTEAFF	TGTGCCAGCAACCGGGGGACTACTAACACTGAAGCTTTCTTT
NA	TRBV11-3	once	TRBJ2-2	CASSLGLAGELFF	TGTGCCAGCAGCTTAGGGCTAGCCGGGGAGCTGTTTTTT
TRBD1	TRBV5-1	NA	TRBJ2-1	CASSQEDRYNEQFF	TGCGCCAGCAGCCAAGAGGACAGGTACAATGAGCAGTTCTTC
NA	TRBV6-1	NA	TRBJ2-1	CASTSDQAPTNEQFF	TGTGCCAGCACCTCAGATCAGGCCCCAACCAATGAGCAGTTCTTC
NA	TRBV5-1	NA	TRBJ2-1	CASSGQYNEQFF	TGCGCCAGCAGCGGACAGTACAATGAGCAGTTCTTC
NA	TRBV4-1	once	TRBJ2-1	CASSPIGELYNEQFF	TGCGCCAGCAGCCCTATAGGTGAGCTGTACAATGAGCAGTTCTTC
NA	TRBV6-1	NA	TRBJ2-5	CASSVTGVQQETQYF	TGTGCCAGCAGTGTAACCGGGGTACAACAGGAGACCCAGTACTTC
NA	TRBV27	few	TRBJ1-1	CASSLSRGAGWSTEAFF	TGTGCCAGCAGTTTATCGAGGGGTGCGGGATGGAGCACTGAAGCTTTCTTT
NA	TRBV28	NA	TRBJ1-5	CASIGGNQPQHF	TGTGCCAGCATTGGAGGCAATCAGCCCCAGCATTTT
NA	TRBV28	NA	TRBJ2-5	CASADSQTQETQYF	TGTGCCAGCGCGGACTCCCAAACCCAAGAGACCCAGTACTTC
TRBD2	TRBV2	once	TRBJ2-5	CASSEREGHETQYF	TGTGCCAGCAGCGAGCGGGAGGGCCATGAGACCCAGTACTTC
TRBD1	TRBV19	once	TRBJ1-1	CASSTGQDTEAFF	TGTGCCAGTAGTACGGGACAGGACACTGAAGCTTTCTTT
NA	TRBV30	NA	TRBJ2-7	CAWSYILGSYEQYF	TGTGCCTGGAGCTACATACTAGGCTCCTACGAGCAGTACTTC
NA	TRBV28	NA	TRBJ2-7	CASSTSGPTYEQYF	TGTGCCAGCAGTACCAGCGGGCCGACCTACGAGCAGTACTTC
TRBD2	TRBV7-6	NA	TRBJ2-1	CASSLERGTQQFF	TGTGCCAGCAGCTTAGAGCGGGGGACTCAGCAGTTCTTC
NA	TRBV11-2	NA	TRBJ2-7	CASSSRGISYEQYF	TGTGCCAGCAGCTCTAGGGGGATTTCCTACGAGCAGTACTTC
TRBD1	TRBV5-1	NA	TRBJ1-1	CASSPGTGYTEAFF	TGCGCCAGCAGCCCAGGGACAGGGTACACTGAAGCTTTCTTT
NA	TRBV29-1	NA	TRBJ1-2	CSVRRPYGYTF	TGCAGCGTTCGGCGGCCTTATGGCTACACCTTC
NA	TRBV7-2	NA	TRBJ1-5	CASSLGGYSNQPQHF	TGTGCCAGCAGCTTAGGCGGGTATAGCAATCAGCCCCAGCATTTT
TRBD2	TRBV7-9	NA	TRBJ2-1	CASSLMGGRLQNEQFF	TGTGCCAGCAGCTTGATGGGCGGGAGGTTACAGAATGAGCAGTTCTTC
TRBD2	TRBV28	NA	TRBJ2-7	CASRRLAGGLYEQYF	TGTGCCAGCAGACGGCTAGCGGGAGGACTCTACGAGCAGTACTTC
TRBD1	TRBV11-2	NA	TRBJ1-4	CASAQGAGEKLFF	TGTGCCTCAGCACAGGGGGCGGGTGAAAAACTGTTTTTT
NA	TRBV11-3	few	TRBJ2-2	CASSPRVGTYRAGELFF	TGTGCCAGCAGCCCTAGAGTGGGGACTTACAGAGCCGGGGAGCTGTTTTTT
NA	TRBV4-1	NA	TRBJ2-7	CASSQDLVYEQYF	TGCGCCAGCAGCCAAGATCTAGTATACGAGCAGTACTTC
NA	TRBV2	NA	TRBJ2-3	CASKTGGDTDTQYF	TGTGCCAGCAAAACAGGTGGGGACACAGATACGCAGTATTTT
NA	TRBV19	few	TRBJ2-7	CASSIQQYF	TGTGCCAGTAGTATCCAGCAGTACTTC
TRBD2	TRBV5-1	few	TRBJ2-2	CASRRHSSGSLGNTGELFF	TGCGCCAGCAGACGTCACTCTAGCGGGAGTTTGGGGAACACCGGGGAGCTGTTTTTT
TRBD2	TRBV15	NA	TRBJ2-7	CATSRDRAGEEQYF	TGTGCCACCAGCAGAGATAGGGCGGGAGAGGAGCAGTACTTC
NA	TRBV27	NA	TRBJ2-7	CASSLTRSSYEQYF	TGTGCCAGCAGTTTGACTAGAAGCTCCTACGAGCAGTACTTC
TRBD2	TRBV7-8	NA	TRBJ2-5	CASRSRTSTSGGSRGDGAQYF	TGTGCCAGCAGGAGTCGGACATCAACTAGCGGAGGTAGCAGAGGGGACGGGGCCCAGTACTTC
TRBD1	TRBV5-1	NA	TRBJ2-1	CASSLWGTGESYNEQFF	TGCGCCAGCAGCCTCTGGGGGACAGGGGAGTCCTACAATGAGCAGTTCTTC
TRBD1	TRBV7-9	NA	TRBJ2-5	CASSYTGGASGTQYF	TGTGCCAGCAGCTACACAGGGGGCGCATCAGGGACCCAGTACTTC
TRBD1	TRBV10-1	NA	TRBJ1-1	CASSEQGTEAFF	TGCGCCAGCAGTGAACAGGGGACTGAAGCTTTCTTT
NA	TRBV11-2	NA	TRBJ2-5	CASSAGFSETQYF	TGTGCCAGCAGCGCGGGGTTCAGCGAGACCCAGTACTTC
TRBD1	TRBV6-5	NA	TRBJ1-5	CASSLQGNQPQHF	TGTGCCAGCAGTTTACAGGGGAATCAGCCCCAGCATTTT
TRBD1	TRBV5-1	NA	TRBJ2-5	CASSLFDRGPRETQYF	TGCGCCAGCAGCTTGTTTGACAGGGGGCCCCGAGAGACCCAGTACTTC
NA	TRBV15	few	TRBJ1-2	CATSRIGGDGYTF	TGTGCCACCAGCAGAATCGGCGGGGATGGCTACACCTTC
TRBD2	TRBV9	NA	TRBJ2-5	CASSSDRGGETQYF	TGTGCCAGCAGCTCTGACCGGGGAGGGGAGACCCAGTACTTC
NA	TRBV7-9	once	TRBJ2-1	CASSSGRTNEQFF	TGTGCCAGCAGCTCAGGGAGGACCAATGAGCAGTTCTTC
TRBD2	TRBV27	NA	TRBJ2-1	CASSSETSGVKQFF	TGTGCCAGCAGTTCCGAGACTAGCGGAGTCAAGCAGTTCTTC